This entry is about one TCR beta chain. With 1 base clipped from V and 1 base from J, the junction kept 10 bases outside the gene matches. The CDR3 runs to 17 residues. CDR1 LGHNA and CDR2 YNFKEQ come from the germline V gene. Assay used: immunoSEQ multiplex PCR; TCRdb lists only in-frame clones, some missing. Counted here are tens of thousands of clones, 80% to 95% occurring once; the ten biggest clones make up about 0.99%. These data are taken from a study of T cell changes during pregnancy in multiple sclerosis. The sequence was obtained from a female donor with multiple sclerosis, enrolled in a pregnancy study. The material sequenced was peripheral blood, taken after pregnancy. The chain employs TRBV4-2 and TRBJ2-7; 7 bases match TRBD1. CDR3: CASSQVTGTAHSYEQYF. The CDR3 DNA is TGTGCCAGCAGCCAAGTTACCGGGACAGCGCATTCCTACGAGCAGTACTTC.